One and the same sample provided the 21 T cell receptor beta chains below, sequenced in a study of blood T cells in healthy people across ages. Using a J-beta primer mix together with a sample-barcoded 5' primer, a second PCR was run for roughly 6 to 12 cycles. One entry per CDR3 protein, called by TCRdb with MiXCR from the 5' RACE reads. The profile shows 1.4 million or so distinct CDR3 sequences, approximately 39% of them singletons. Sequencing used blood. The receptors were gathered from a woman aged 18-29 years in good health.

In its sample, this clonotype was seen a few times. The V and J genes are TRBV20-1 and TRBJ1-4, with D possibly TRBD1 on 5 matching bases. CDR3 length equals 14 residues. Per the germline V gene, CDR1 is DFQATT and CDR2 is SNEGSKA (reference sequence). Trimming shortened V by 3 bases and J by 7 bases, and 15 bases separated the two germline ends. The DNA for the CDR3 is TGCAGTGCTAGGGCTGGGACGATGGGTGAAAAACTGTTTTTT. Residues: CSARAGTMGEKLFF.

This clonotype was found a few times. CDR3 loop: CASSTSGGTEAFF. CDR3 in DNA: TGTGCCAGCAGCACTAGTGGGGGCACTGAAGCTTTCTTT. The chain carries TRBV7-3 and TRBJ1-1, with D perhaps matching TRBD1 (5 bases). Trimming shortened V by 5 bases and J by 4 bases, and 11 bases separated the two germline ends. The CDR3 extends over 13 amino acids. The V gene's germline CDR1 is SGHTA and CDR2 FQGTGA.

This chain connects TRBV7-6 to TRBJ1-6; 11 bases align to TRBD1. V shed 5 bases and J 4 bases; nucleotides not matched to a gene: 7. The CDR3 consists of 17 residues. CDR1 SGHVS and CDR2 FNYEAQ come from the germline V gene. The CDR3 nucleotides are TGTGCCAGCAGCCCGAGGGACAGGGGGATGTATAATTCACCCCTCCACTTT. It encodes CASSPRDRGMYNSPLHF.

The rearrangement links TRBV5-6 to TRBJ2-3, with D possibly TRBD2 on 6 matching bases. Trimming pared 0 bases from V and 2 bases from J, leaving 19 bases between. This CDR3 spans 18 amino acids. Germline-derived CDR1 and CDR2 are SGHDT and YYEEEE. The CDR3 nucleotides are TGTGCCAGCAGCTTGGTCTCGAGGTCTGGGGGGTCCACAGATACGCAGTATTTT. Translation gives CASSLVSRSGGSTDTQYF.

This clonotype was observed a few times. The V call is TRBV6-5, the J call TRBJ2-1; D perhaps matches TRBD2 (6 bases). This CDR3 has 15 amino acids. The V end lost 7 bases, the J end lost 3 bases, and 16 bases lay between the germline ends. CDR1 and CDR2 (germline): MNHEY, SVGAGI. CDR3 coding DNA: TGTGCCAGCACAACTACCACGGAGGGCTACAATGAGCAGTTCTTC. Protein product: CASTTTTEGYNEQFF.

The chain employs TRBV4-3 and TRBJ2-2; no firm D call. V was pared by 0 bases and J by 3 bases, with 8 bases between. The CDR3 covers 15 residues. Germline V gene data show CDR1 as LGHNA and CDR2 as YSLEER. CDR3 region: CASSQESDYTGELFF. CDR3 nucleotide sequence: TGCGCCAGCAGCCAAGAAAGCGATTACACCGGGGAGCTGTTTTTT.

The rearrangement uses TRBV7-2 and TRBJ1-2; no clear D. Germline V lookup: CDR1 SGHTA, CDR2 FQGNSA. V shed 3 bases and J shed 0 bases, with 8 bases lying between them. The CDR3 runs to 14 residues. The CDR3 nucleotides are TGTGCCAGCAGCTTCGGACCCGCTAACTATGGCTACACCTTC. Translated: CASSFGPANYGYTF.

This clonotype turned up a few times. The V and J genes are TRBV20-1 and TRBJ1-1; D ambiguous. The CDR3 has 14 residues. The germline CDR1 and CDR2 sequences are DFQATT and SNEGSKA (reference sequence). V dropped 0 bases and J dropped 1 base, with 9 bases sitting between them. CDR3 coding DNA: TGCAGTGCTAGAGATTCTCGGGGGAACACTGAAGCTTTCTTT. This encodes CSARDSRGNTEAFF.

J is TRBJ2-1 and V is TRBV12-3 or TRBV12-4; D unresolved. Trimming left V 7 bases short and J 6 bases short, with 13 bases between. The CDR3 length is 13 residues. Here the CDR3 reads CASTVRTPNEQFF. The DNA of the CDR3 is TGTGCCAGCACCGTAAGAACCCCCAATGAGCAGTTCTTC.

This clonotype turned up a few times. The chain recombines TRBV4-1 with TRBJ2-7; D is uncertain. From germline, CDR1 is MGHRA and CDR2 YSYEKL. This CDR3 has 13 residues. With 2 bases removed from V and 1 base from J, the gap between germline ends came to 6 bases. The CDR3 DNA sequence: TGCGCCAGCAGCCAACCCAGATCCTACGAGCAGTACTTC. The encoded protein is CASSQPRSYEQYF.

The V gene is TRBV7-2, the J gene TRBJ1-2, with D perhaps matching TRBD1 (5 bases). Trimming left V 3 bases short and J 6 bases short, with 14 bases between. Germline CDR1 is SGHTA and CDR2 is FQGNSA. This CDR3 is 14 amino acids long. CDR3 in DNA: TGTGCCAGCAGCTTTTTGGTACAGGCCCATGGCTACACCTTC. This translates into CASSFLVQAHGYTF.

The CDR3 protein is CASSLREGLAYEQYF. CDR3 sequence (DNA): TGTGCCAGCAGCTTGCGTGAAGGACTAGCTTACGAGCAGTACTTC. The chain links TRBV12-3 or TRBV12-4 to TRBJ2-7, with 8 bases matching TRBD2. This CDR3 contains 15 residues. V lost 6 bases and J lost 4; bases outside the gene matches: 11.

The genes are TRBV28 and TRBJ2-3; the match to TRBD2 covers 10 bases. In germline, CDR1 is MDHEN, CDR2 SYDVKM. CDR3 length equals 16 residues. J lost 4 bases, V lost 5 bases, and 9 bases had no gene match. CDR3 region: CASSTPLAGVADTQYF. CDR3 coding DNA: TGTGCCAGCAGTACCCCCCTAGCGGGAGTGGCAGATACGCAGTATTTT.

This clonotype was observed a few times. The J gene is TRBJ2-3, the V gene TRBV10-3, with 8 nucleotides matching TRBD2. Trimming took 2 bases from V and 0 from J; bases not matched to a gene: 16. The CDR3 consists of 20 residues. Per germline, CDR1 ENHRY and CDR2 SYGVKD. In DNA, the CDR3 is TGTGCCATCAGTGAGCCCGTGGGCCCTTTGCGGGAGGAAAGCACAGATACGCAGTATTTT. This translates into CAISEPVGPLREESTDTQYF.

V is TRBV6-6 and J is TRBJ1-4; possibly TRBD1 for D (5 bases). Between the trimmed V and J ends, which lost 5 bases and 8 bases, there was a span of 9 bases. This CDR3 spans 12 amino acids. Germline CDR1 and CDR2: MNHNY and SVGAGI (reference sequence). Written as DNA, the CDR3 is TGTGCCAGCAGTACAAGACAGGAAAAACTGTTTTTT. Amino acid sequence: CASSTRQEKLFF.

In its sample, this clonotype was seen a few times. The chain carries TRBV4-1 and TRBJ1-1; unclear D gene. This CDR3 is 14 amino acids long. V lost 1 base to trimming and J lost 1 base, with 7 bases between them. Germline CDR1 reads MGHRA; CDR2 reads YSYEKL. CDR3 sequence reads: CASSQAQKNTEAFF. The CDR3 DNA reads as TGCGCCAGCAGCCAAGCACAGAAGAACACTGAAGCTTTCTTT.

This clonotype was counted only a few times. The chain combines TRBV14 with TRBJ2-7; D is uncertain. V was pared by 8 bases and J by 0 bases, with 11 bases between. The germline V gene has CDR1 SGHDN and CDR2 FVKESK. The CDR3 has 13 amino acids. The DNA for the CDR3 is TGTGCCAGCTCCAGGCGGAGCTCCTACGAGCAGTACTTC. Its translation: CASSRRSSYEQYF.

This clonotype was counted a few times. V is TRBV27 and J is TRBJ2-5; D is perhaps TRBD1 (6 bases). The CDR3 runs to 12 residues. V shed 7 bases and J shed 7 bases, with 13 bases lying between them. Germline V gene lookup returns CDR1 MNHEY and CDR2 SMNVEV (reference sequence). The CDR3 DNA sequence: TGTGCCAGCATGCACAGGGATGGGACCCAGTACTTC. Its protein is CASMHRDGTQYF.

This chain joins TRBV24-1 and TRBJ1-1, with D tentatively TRBD1 (5 bases). Trimming removed 1 base at V and 1 base at J, with 15 bases between. Per germline, CDR1 KGHDR and CDR2 SFDVKD. The CDR3 runs 17 residues. The chain's CDR3 is CATSDLWSGEGNTEAFF. The CDR3 DNA reads as TGTGCCACCAGTGATTTATGGTCGGGGGAGGGGAACACTGAAGCTTTCTTT.

V usage is TRBV7-9 and J usage is TRBJ2-5; D call uncertain. This CDR3 has 13 residues. Trimming took off 6 bases at V and 1 base at J, with 9 bases between the two ends. Germline CDR1 and CDR2: SEHNR and FQNEAQ (reference sequence). CDR3 sequence: CASRPEAQETQYF. The CDR3 region has the DNA TGTGCCAGCAGGCCAGAGGCCCAAGAGACCCAGTACTTC.

Note on this clonotype: The junction departs from germline at one end; a sequencing error may be responsible. The V call is TRBV12-3 or TRBV12-4, the J call TRBJ2-3; D is possibly TRBD1 (5 bases). The CDR3 loop spans 14 amino acids. CDR3 coding DNA: TGTGCCAGCAGTTTAAACGGAGCCAGGGATACGCGGTATTTT. The encoded protein is CASSLNGARDTRYF.